These T cell receptor beta chains were read from a single sample in a study of glioma-infiltrating T cells after dendritic cell vaccination. Profiled with immunoSEQ multiplex PCR; TCRdb holds only in-frame clones, not every one. The sample holds roughly 85,000 clones, roughly 85% seen once. The input for sequencing was blood, taken after dendritic cell vaccination. Receptors originate from a human donor with glioblastoma. Both conserved end residues are part of each CDR3. The D gene is left open where the match is weak. Clone size, where shown, is once, few, many, or a class for clones that have expanded.

j_call v_call d_call clone_size cdr3_aa cdr3_nt
TRBJ2-7 TRBV11-2 NA NA CASSLGLAPYEQYF TGTGCCAGCAGCTTAGGGCTAGCTCCCTACGAGCAGTACTTC
TRBJ2-1 TRBV11-3 TRBD1 once CASSSGQGAWEQFF TGTGCCAGCAGCTCAGGACAGGGGGCTTGGGAGCAGTTCTTC
TRBJ1-1 TRBV7-6 NA NA CASSLDRAGGNTEAFF TGTGCCAGCAGCTTAGACAGGGCCGGTGGGAACACTGAAGCTTTCTTT
TRBJ1-3 TRBV27 TRBD1 NA CASSRTGDSGNTIYF TGTGCCAGCAGCCGAACAGGGGACTCTGGAAACACCATATATTTT
TRBJ2-3 TRBV18 TRBD2 NA CASSPGLAGSTDTQYF TGTGCCAGCTCACCTGGACTAGCGGGGAGCACAGATACGCAGTATTTT
TRBJ2-3 TRBV4-1 NA NA CASSQVVASTTDTQYF TGCGCCAGCAGCCAAGTGGTAGCTAGCACCACAGATACGCAGTATTTT
TRBJ2-1 TRBV29-1 TRBD2 NA CSARRTSGRMNEQFF TGCAGCGCTCGCCGGACTAGCGGGAGAATGAATGAGCAGTTCTTC
TRBJ2-2 TRBV5-1 NA NA CASSLGETGELFF TGCGCCAGCAGCTTGGGGGAGACCGGGGAGCTGTTTTTT
TRBJ1-4 TRBV7-2 NA NA CASSLANSLNEKLFF TGTGCCAGCAGCTTAGCGAACAGCCTGAATGAAAAACTGTTTTTT
TRBJ2-7 TRBV2 NA NA CASSDGLSYEQYF TGTGCCAGCAGTGATGGGCTCTCCTACGAGCAGTACTTC
TRBJ1-1 TRBV9 TRBD1 once CASSRMTGSTEAFF TGTGCCAGCAGCCGAATGACAGGGAGCACTGAAGCTTTCTTT
TRBJ2-1 TRBV2 TRBD2 once CASRPLAGESYNEQFF TGTGCCAGCAGGCCACTAGCGGGAGAGTCCTACAATGAGCAGTTCTTC
TRBJ1-1 TRBV28 TRBD1 NA CASSPGGVEAFF TGTGCCAGCAGTCCAGGGGGCGTAGAAGCTTTCTTT
TRBJ2-7 TRBV25-1 TRBD1 NA CASSEGGRTGDYEQYF TGTGCCAGCAGTGAAGGAGGTAGGACAGGAGATTACGAGCAGTACTTC
TRBJ1-5 TRBV6-5 TRBD1 NA CASSMGQLSNQPQHF TGTGCCAGCAGCATGGGACAGCTTAGCAATCAGCCCCAGCATTTT
TRBJ2-7 TRBV9 NA NA CASSVDASPEQYF TGTGCCAGCAGCGTAGACGCTAGTCCCGAGCAGTACTTC
TRBJ2-3 TRBV28 TRBD2 NA CASSLGEGRATTDTQYF TGTGCCAGCAGTTTGGGGGAGGGGCGGGCGACCACAGATACGCAGTATTTT
TRBJ1-1 TRBV28 TRBD1 once CASSFGTANNLNTEAFF TGTGCCAGCAGTTTCGGGACAGCGAACAACTTGAACACTGAAGCTTTCTTT
TRBJ2-7 TRBV19 TRBD2 once CASSILAGMSYEQYF TGTGCCAGTAGTATACTAGCGGGGATGTCCTACGAGCAGTACTTC
TRBJ2-7 TRBV5-8 NA NA CASSLGFYSYEQYF TGTGCCAGCAGCCTGGGGTTCTACTCCTACGAGCAGTACTTC
TRBJ2-3 TRBV5-6 TRBD2 NA CASSQTSGRPGDTQYF TGTGCCAGCAGCCAAACTAGCGGGAGGCCCGGGGATACGCAGTATTTT
TRBJ2-7 TRBV28 TRBD1 NA CASSLETGTGGDEQYF TGTGCCAGCAGTTTAGAAACCGGGACAGGGGGCGACGAGCAGTACTTC
TRBJ1-1 TRBV5-4 TRBD1 NA CASSPRDSEAFF TGTGCCAGCAGCCCGAGGGACAGTGAAGCTTTCTTT
TRBJ2-1 TRBV5-1 TRBD2 few CASSLTSGGSYNEQFF TGCGCCAGCAGCTTGACTAGCGGCGGCTCCTACAATGAGCAGTTCTTC
TRBJ1-1 TRBV4-1 NA many CASSQVGRSLGDTEAFF TGCGCCAGCAGCCAAGTCGGGAGGTCGTTGGGAGACACTGAAGCTTTCTTT
TRBJ1-4 TRBV5-1 NA few CASSLGATNEKLFF TGCGCCAGCAGCTTGGGCGCAACTAATGAAAAACTGTTTTTT
TRBJ1-2 TRBV7-2 TRBD1 NA CASSAGTGPYGYTF TGTGCCAGCAGCGCCGGGACAGGTCCCTATGGCTACACCTTC
TRBJ1-6 TRBV11-1 NA NA CASRIDRNSPLHF TGTGCCAGCAGGATAGACAGGAATTCACCCCTCCACTTT
TRBJ1-1 TRBV29-1 NA NA CSAPGVNTEAFF TGCAGCGCTCCAGGGGTGAACACTGAAGCTTTCTTT
TRBJ2-3 TRBV11-1 TRBD1 NA CASSLYRGSTDTQYF TGTGCCAGCAGCTTATACAGGGGCAGCACAGATACGCAGTATTTT
TRBJ1-1 TRBV6-5 TRBD1 NA CASSYSNQGDTEAFF TGTGCCAGCAGTTACTCGAACCAGGGGGACACTGAAGCTTTCTTT
TRBJ2-5 TRBV28 NA NA CASSGGVRERGETQYF TGTGCCAGCAGTGGCGGAGTGCGGGAGAGGGGGGAGACCCAGTACTTC
TRBJ1-5 TRBV6-6 NA NA CASRLGQTKTNQPQHF TGTGCCAGCAGGCTCGGACAGACGAAAACAAATCAGCCCCAGCATTTT
TRBJ2-2 TRBV27 TRBD2 NA CASRRLAAINTGELFF TGTGCCAGCAGGAGACTAGCGGCAATCAACACCGGGGAGCTGTTTTTT
TRBJ2-6 TRBV4-2 NA few CASRQTLADLSGANVLTF TGTGCCAGCAGGCAAACCTTAGCGGACCTCTCTGGGGCCAACGTCCTGACTTTC
TRBJ2-1 TRBV27 NA NA CASRRDSSYNEQFF TGTGCCAGCAGGAGGGACTCCAGCTACAATGAGCAGTTCTTC
TRBJ2-2 TRBV5-6 NA NA CASTPGDNANTGELFF TGTGCCAGCACCCCAGGGGACAATGCGAACACCGGGGAGCTGTTTTTT
TRBJ2-1 TRBV7-9 TRBD2 NA CASSQPSGYEQFF TGTGCCAGCAGCCAGCCTAGCGGATATGAGCAGTTCTTC
TRBJ2-2 TRBV5-4 TRBD1 once CASSLPDREWSGELFF TGTGCCAGCAGCTTACCGGACAGGGAATGGTCCGGGGAGCTGTTTTTT
TRBJ2-7 TRBV28 TRBD1 NA CASSRGQFSEQYF TGTGCCAGCAGCAGGGGACAGTTTTCCGAGCAGTACTTC
TRBJ2-7 TRBV11-3 NA NA CASSWRAAEQYF TGTGCCAGCAGCTGGCGGGCAGCCGAGCAGTACTTC
TRBJ2-5 TRBV30 TRBD2 NA CAWSGPSSGRAGGETQYF TGTGCCTGGAGCGGTCCCTCTAGCGGGAGGGCCGGGGGGGAGACCCAGTACTTC
TRBJ2-5 TRBV7-9 TRBD2 NA CASSLAHDSGVQETQYF TGTGCCAGCAGCTTAGCGCACGATAGCGGGGTACAAGAGACCCAGTACTTC
TRBJ2-1 TRBV2 NA NA CASEGLTSYNEQFF TGTGCCAGCGAGGGACTTACCTCCTACAATGAGCAGTTCTTC
TRBJ1-2 TRBV5-8 TRBD1 NA CASSQETGAYGYTF TGTGCCAGCAGCCAAGAGACAGGGGCTTATGGCTACACCTTC
TRBJ2-1 TRBV29-1 TRBD2 NA CSVELGLAGAYEQFF TGCAGCGTTGAACTCGGACTAGCGGGAGCCTATGAGCAGTTCTTC
TRBJ2-1 TRBV11-1 NA NA CASSLERIDSEQFF TGTGCCAGCAGCTTAGAGAGGATAGACTCCGAGCAGTTCTTC
TRBJ2-5 TRBV4-1 NA NA CASSPMGGVYQETQYF TGCGCCAGCAGCCCAATGGGCGGGGTGTACCAAGAGACCCAGTACTTC
TRBJ1-2 TRBV9 NA NA CASSVPGTGGGGYTF TGTGCCAGCAGCGTACCAGGGACGGGAGGTGGGGGCTACACCTTC
TRBJ1-5 TRBV2 NA NA CASRGSNQPQHF TGTGCCAGCAGGGGCAGCAATCAGCCCCAGCATTTT